The clone carrying this T cell receptor (beta chain) was observed a handful of times. Its target is unknown. For the second PCR, which ran for about 7 to 11 cycles, a sample-barcoded 5' primer and a J-beta primer mix were used. TCRdb recomputed calls from the 5' RACE reads with MiXCR, one row per CDR3 protein. The sample holds over 1.5 million distinct CDR3 sequences, around 48% seen once. Trimming took 3 bases from V and 2 from J, leaving 13 bases between them. The V gene's germline CDR1 is SGDLS and CDR2 YYNGEE. The CDR3 is 15 amino acids. These data originate in a study of blood T cells in healthy people across ages. Whole-study findings and limits: Across the age range, TCR beta diversity per million T cells fell in a roughly linear way.

The TCR comes from a woman in her thirties or forties in good health. The V and J genes are TRBV9 and TRBJ2-3; D possibly corresponds to TRBD1 (6 bases). The sequenced material came from blood. The CDR3 DNA follows: TGTGCCAGCAGCGCCCAGGACAGTTCCACAGATACGCAGTATTTT. This gives the protein CASSAQDSSTDTQYF.